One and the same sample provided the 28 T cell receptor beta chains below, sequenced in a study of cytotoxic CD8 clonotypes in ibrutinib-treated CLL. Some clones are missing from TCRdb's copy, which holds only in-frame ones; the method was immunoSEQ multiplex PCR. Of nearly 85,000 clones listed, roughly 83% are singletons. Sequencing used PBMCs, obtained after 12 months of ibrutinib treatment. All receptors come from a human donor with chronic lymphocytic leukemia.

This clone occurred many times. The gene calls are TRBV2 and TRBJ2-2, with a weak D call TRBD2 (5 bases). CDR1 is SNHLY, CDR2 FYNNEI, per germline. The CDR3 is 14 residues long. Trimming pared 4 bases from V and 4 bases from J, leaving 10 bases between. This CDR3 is CASSGRDFTGELFF. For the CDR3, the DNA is TGTGCCAGCAGTGGCCGGGATTTCACCGGGGAGCTGTTTTTT.

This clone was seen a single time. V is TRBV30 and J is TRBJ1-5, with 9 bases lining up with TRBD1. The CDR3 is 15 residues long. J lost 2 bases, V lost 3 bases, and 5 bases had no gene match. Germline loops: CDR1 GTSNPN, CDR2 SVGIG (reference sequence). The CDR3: CAWRGTGWGNQPQHF. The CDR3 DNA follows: TGTGCCTGGAGGGGGACAGGGTGGGGCAATCAGCCCCAGCATTTT.

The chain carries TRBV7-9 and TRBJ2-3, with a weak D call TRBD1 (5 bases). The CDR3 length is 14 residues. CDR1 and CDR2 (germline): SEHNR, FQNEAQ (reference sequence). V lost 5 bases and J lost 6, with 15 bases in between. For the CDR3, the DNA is TGTGCCAGCAGCCCCCCCCCAGGGTCCGATACGCAGTATTTT. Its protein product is CASSPPPGSDTQYF. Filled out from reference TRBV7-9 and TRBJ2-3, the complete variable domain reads DTGVSQNPRHKITKRGQNVTFRCDPISEHNRLYWYRQTLGQGPEFLTYFQNEAQLEKSRLLSDRFSAERPKGSFSTLEIQRTEQGDSAMYLCASSPPPGSDTQYFGPGTRLTVL.

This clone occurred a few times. The CDR3 here is CASSILVSSNTGELFF. The CDR3 nucleotides are TGTGCCAGTAGTATTCTGGTGTCCTCGAACACCGGGGAGCTGTTTTTT. V gene TRBV19 combines with J gene TRBJ2-2, with D hard to call. This CDR3 region has 16 residues. The germline V gene encodes CDR1 LNHDA and CDR2 SQIVND (reference sequence). Trimming shortened V by 3 bases and J by 0 bases, and 11 bases separated the two germline ends.

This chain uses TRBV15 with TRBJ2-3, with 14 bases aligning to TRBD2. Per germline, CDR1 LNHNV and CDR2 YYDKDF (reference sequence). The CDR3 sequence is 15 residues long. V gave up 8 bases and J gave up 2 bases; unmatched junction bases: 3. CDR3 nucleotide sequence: TGTGCCACCCGGACTAGCGGGGGGCACACAGATACGCAGTATTTT. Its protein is CATRTSGGHTDTQYF. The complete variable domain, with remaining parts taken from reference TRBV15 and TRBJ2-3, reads DAMVIQNPRYQVTQFGKPVTLSCSQTLNHNVMYWYQQKSSQAPKLLFHYYDKDFNNEADTPDNFQSRRPNTSFCFLDIRSPGLGDTAMYLCATRTSGGHTDTQYFGPGTRLTVL.

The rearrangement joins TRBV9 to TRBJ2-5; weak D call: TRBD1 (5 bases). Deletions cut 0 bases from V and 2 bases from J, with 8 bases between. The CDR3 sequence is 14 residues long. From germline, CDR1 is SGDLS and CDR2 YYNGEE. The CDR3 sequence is CASSVGQGQETQYF. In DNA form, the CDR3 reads TGTGCCAGCAGCGTAGGGCAGGGTCAAGAGACCCAGTACTTC.

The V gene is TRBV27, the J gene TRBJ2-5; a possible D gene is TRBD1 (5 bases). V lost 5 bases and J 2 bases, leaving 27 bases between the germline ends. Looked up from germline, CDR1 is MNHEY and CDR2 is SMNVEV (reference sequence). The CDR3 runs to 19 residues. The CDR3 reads CASSRSLVKGSGAQETQYF. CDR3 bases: TGTGCCAGCAGTAGATCCCTAGTAAAGGGTAGTGGGGCACAAGAGACCCAGTACTTC.

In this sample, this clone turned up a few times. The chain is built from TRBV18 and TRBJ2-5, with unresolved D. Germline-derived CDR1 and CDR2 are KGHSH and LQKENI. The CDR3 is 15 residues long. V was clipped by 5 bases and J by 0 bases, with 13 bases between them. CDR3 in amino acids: CASSGSGAYQETQYF. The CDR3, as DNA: TGTGCCAGCTCAGGGTCCGGTGCTTACCAAGAGACCCAGTACTTC.

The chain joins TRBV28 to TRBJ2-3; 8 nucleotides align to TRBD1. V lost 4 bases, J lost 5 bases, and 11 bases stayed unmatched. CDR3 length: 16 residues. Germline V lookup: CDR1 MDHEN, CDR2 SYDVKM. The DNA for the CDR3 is TGTGCCAGCAGTTACTGGACAGGGAGCCAACAAGATACGCAGTATTTT. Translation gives CASSYWTGSQQDTQYF.

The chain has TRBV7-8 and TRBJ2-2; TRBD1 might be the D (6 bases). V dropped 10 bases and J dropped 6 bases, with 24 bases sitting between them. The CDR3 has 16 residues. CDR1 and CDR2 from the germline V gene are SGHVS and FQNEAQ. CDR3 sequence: CATKGGLWGPSGELFF. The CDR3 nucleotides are TGTGCCACCAAAGGCGGACTCTGGGGGCCATCCGGGGAGCTGTTTTTT.

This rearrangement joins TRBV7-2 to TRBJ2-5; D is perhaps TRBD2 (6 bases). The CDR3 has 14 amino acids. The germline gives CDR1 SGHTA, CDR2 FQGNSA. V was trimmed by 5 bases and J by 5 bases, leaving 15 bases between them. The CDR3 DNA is TGTGCCAGCAGCCGAAGTAGCGGCCTGGAGACCCAGTACTTC. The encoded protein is CASSRSSGLETQYF.

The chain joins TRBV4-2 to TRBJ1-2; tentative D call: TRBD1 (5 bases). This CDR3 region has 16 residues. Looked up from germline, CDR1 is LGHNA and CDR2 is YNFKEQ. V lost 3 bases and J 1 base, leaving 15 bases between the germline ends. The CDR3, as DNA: TGTGCCAGCAGCCAGGCCGGGGGGGACGGTAACTATGGCTACACCTTC. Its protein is CASSQAGGDGNYGYTF.

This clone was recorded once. The CDR3 bases are TGCGCCAGCAGCTTGGCGGCGGCAACAGATACGCAGTATTTT. Translated: CASSLAAATDTQYF. This sequence joins TRBV5-1 and TRBJ2-3, with D unresolved. Germline CDR1 SGHRS, CDR2 YFSETQ. The CDR3 contains 14 residues. V dropped 0 bases and J dropped 3 bases, with 8 bases sitting between them.

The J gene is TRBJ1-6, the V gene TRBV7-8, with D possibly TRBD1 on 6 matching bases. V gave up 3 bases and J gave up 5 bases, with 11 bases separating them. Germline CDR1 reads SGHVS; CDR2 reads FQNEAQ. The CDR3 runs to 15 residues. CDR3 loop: CASSFRGVDNSPLHF. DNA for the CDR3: TGTGCCAGCAGCTTTAGGGGGGTGGATAATTCACCCCTCCACTTT.

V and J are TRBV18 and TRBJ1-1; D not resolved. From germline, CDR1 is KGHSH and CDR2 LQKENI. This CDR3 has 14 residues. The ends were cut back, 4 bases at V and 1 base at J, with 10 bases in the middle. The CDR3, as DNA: TGTGCCAGCTCACGGGGAGTCTGGAACACTGAAGCTTTCTTT. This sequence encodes CASSRGVWNTEAFF. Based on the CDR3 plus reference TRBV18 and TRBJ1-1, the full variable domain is NAGVMQNPRHLVRRRGQEARLRCSPMKGHSHVYWYRQLPEEGLKFMVYLQKENIIDESGMPKERFSAEFPKEGPSILRIQQVVRGDSAAYFCASSRGVWNTEAFFGQGTRLTVV.

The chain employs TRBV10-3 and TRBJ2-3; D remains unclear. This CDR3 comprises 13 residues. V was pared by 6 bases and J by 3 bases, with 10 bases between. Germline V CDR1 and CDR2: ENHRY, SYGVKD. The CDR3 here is CAIRGVETDTQYF. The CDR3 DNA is TGTGCCATCAGGGGCGTGGAGACAGATACGCAGTATTTT.

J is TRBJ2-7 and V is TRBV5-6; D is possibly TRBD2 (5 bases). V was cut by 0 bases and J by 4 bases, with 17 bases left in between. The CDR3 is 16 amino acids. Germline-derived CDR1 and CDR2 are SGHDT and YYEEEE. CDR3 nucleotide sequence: TGTGCCAGCAGCTTGGTGAGTGGGAGAGAAATTTACGAGCAGTACTTC. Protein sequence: CASSLVSGREIYEQYF.

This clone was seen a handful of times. Here the CDR3 reads CASSEAGDRGGGKNIQYF. The DNA for the CDR3 is TGTGCCAGCAGTGAAGCAGGGGACAGGGGAGGGGGCAAAAACATTCAGTACTTC. The chain recombines TRBV6-1 with TRBJ2-4, with 10 nucleotides matching TRBD1. The CDR3 runs to 18 residues. Losses at the gene ends were 0 bases for V and 3 bases for J; bases not matched to a gene: 8. CDR1 and CDR2 (germline): MNHNS, SASEGT.

The CDR3, as DNA: TGCGCCAGCAGCCCACCTAGCGGGAGCCCCGAGCAGTACTTC. Amino acid sequence: CASSPPSGSPEQYF. The chain has TRBV5-1 and TRBJ2-7, with 10 positions matching TRBD2. From germline, CDR1 is SGHRS and CDR2 YFSETQ. This CDR3 has 14 amino acids. Trimming cost V 4 bases and J 6 bases; bases outside gene matches: 7.

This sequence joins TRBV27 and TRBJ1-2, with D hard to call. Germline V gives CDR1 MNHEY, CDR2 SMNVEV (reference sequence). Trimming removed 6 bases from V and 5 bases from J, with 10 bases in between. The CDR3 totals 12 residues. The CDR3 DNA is TGTGCCAGCAGCTCCAAGGGATATGGCTACACCTTC. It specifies CASSSKGYGYTF.

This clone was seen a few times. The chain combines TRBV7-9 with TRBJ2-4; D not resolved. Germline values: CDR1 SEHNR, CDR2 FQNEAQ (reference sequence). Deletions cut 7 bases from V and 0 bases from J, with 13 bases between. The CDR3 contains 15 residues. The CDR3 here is CASTHERLAKNIQYF. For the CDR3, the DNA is TGTGCCAGCACCCACGAGAGGCTAGCCAAAAACATTCAGTACTTC.

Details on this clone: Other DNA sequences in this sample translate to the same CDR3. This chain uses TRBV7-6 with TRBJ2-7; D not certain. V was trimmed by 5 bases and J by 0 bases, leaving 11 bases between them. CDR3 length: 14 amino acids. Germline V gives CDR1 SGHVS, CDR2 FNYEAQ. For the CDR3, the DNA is TGTGCCAGCAGCCCCCACCAGGCCTCCTACGAGCAGTACTTC. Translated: CASSPHQASYEQYF.

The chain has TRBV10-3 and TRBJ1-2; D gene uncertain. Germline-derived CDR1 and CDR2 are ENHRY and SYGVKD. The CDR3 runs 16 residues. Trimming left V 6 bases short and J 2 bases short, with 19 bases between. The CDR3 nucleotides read TGTGCCATCAGCGCACAAGCCGGGATCTCCAACTATGGCTACACCTTC. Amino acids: CAISAQAGISNYGYTF.

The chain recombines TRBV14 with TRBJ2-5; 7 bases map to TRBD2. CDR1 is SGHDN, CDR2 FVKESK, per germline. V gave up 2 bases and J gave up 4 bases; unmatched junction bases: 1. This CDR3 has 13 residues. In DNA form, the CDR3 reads TGTGCCAGCAGCCAATGGGAGGGAGAGACCCAGTACTTC. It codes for CASSQWEGETQYF.

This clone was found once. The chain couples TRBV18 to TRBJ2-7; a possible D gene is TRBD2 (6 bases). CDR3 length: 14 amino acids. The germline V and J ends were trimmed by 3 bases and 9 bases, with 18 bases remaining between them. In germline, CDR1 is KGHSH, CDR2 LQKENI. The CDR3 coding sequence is TGTGCCAGCTCACCCCCCCCCGGCGGGGACGGGCAGTACTTC. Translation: CASSPPPGGDGQYF.

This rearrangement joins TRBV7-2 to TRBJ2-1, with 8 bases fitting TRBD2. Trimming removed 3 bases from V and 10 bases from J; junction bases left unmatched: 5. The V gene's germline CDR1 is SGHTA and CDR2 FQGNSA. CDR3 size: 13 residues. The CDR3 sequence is CASSFPGGREQFF. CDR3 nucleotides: TGTGCCAGCAGCTTTCCGGGGGGGCGGGAGCAGTTCTTC.

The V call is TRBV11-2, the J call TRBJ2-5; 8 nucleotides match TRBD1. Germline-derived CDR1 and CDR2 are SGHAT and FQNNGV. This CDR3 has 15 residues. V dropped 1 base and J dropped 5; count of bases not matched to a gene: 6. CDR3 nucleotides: TGTGCCAGCAGCTTAGGGAACAGGGGGTGGGAGACCCAGTACTTC. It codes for CASSLGNRGWETQYF.

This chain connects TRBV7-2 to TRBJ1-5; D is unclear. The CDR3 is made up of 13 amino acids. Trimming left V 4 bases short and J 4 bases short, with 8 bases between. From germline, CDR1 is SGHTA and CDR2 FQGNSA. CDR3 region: CASSSRGNQPQHF. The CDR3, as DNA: TGTGCCAGCAGCTCCCGGGGAAATCAGCCCCAGCATTTT. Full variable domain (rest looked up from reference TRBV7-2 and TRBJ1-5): GAGVSQSPSNKVTEKGKDVELRCDPISGHTALYWYRQSLGQGLEFLIYFQGNSAPDKSGLPSDRFSAERTGGSVSTLTIQRTQQEDSAVYLCASSSRGNQPQHFGDGTRLSIL.